The sequence of this TCR beta chain was determined in a study of beta chain features in type 1 diabetes. Study in general: The samples had roughly 100,000,000 sorted cells examined in all. Regarding the study as a whole: Sampled from patients, naive, central memory and Treg TCRB repertoires appeared more similar than those sampled from healthy donors.

Trimming took 4 bases from V and 0 from J, leaving 22 bases between them. Germline V gene sequence: CDR1 MGHRA, CDR2 YSYEKL. The CDR3 length is 19 residues. Isolation of CD4+ naive, central memory, regulatory and stem cell-like memory cells was achieved by sorting via CD45RO/CCR7/CD25/CD127/CD95/CD27. Of note for this clone: Its target is unknown.

Expressed TCRB transcripts were sequenced because the entire RNA isolate underwent reverse transcription. Some clones are missing from TCRdb's copy, which holds only in-frame ones; the method was immunoSEQ multiplex PCR. The sample contains 450,000 to 550,000 clones, 25% to 35% of which appear only once. The TCR originated in a man aged 18 to 29 in good health. Sequencing was carried out using naive CD4+ T cells from blood. The V call is TRBV4-1, the J call TRBJ2-1, with D perhaps assigned TRBD1 or TRBD2 (5 bases each). CDR3 coding DNA: TGCGCCAGCAGCCGCATACCACGGGGCGGGTCTAGCTCCTACAATGAGCAGTTCTTC. Residues: CASSRIPRGGSSSYNEQFF.